The present entry profiles one T cell receptor (beta chain) with its context. V lost 3 bases to trimming and J lost 3 bases, with 7 bases between them. CDR1 is SGHDT and CDR2 is YYEEEE in the germline V gene. The CDR3 contains 12 residues. Treatment noted: oral pan-JAK inhibitor, 5-10 mg twice daily. A FACSAria was used to sort CD4+ and CD8+ T cells. These cells came from PBMCs. As the sequencing template, cDNA was produced by extracting RNA and reverse transcribing it. Here immunoSEQ multiplex PCR was the method, and the copy in TCRdb shows in-frame clones only, minus some. The profile shows about 190,000 clones, roughly three fifths of them singletons. The data derive from a study of CD8+ T cells in alopecia areata.

The sequence was obtained from a human donor with alopecia areata. The source material was CD4+ T cells sorted from blood, sampled around week 50, from a patient treated with tofacitinib. The gene calls are TRBV5-6 and TRBJ2-7; unclear D gene. CDR3 bases: TGTGCCAGCAGCTCCAATCTCTACGAGCAGTACTTC. Translating it yields CASSSNLYEQYF.